Shown below are 18 T cell receptor delta chains from a single sample sequenced in a study of gamma-delta T cells after stem cell transplantation. TCRdb re-called the RT-PCR reads using CATT. The repertoire holds 2,000 to 2,500 delta-chain clones, with less than 4.5% as singletons. Sequencing was done on a sample of gamma-delta T cells. The receptors were sampled from a human donor. It is not recorded whose cells these are; they may come from a transplant donor.

This clone appeared a few times. This may be a read error, as it is one base from a much larger clone. The rearrangement joins TRDV2 to TRDJ3; 8 bases line up with TRDD3. CDR1 is GEAIGNYY and CDR2 is EKD in the germline V gene. Trimming removed 3 bases from V and 0 bases from J; junction bases left unmatched: 21. The CDR3 consists of 23 residues. This CDR3 is CACDPLDKGWGTTGSWDTRQMFF. Written as DNA, the CDR3 is TGTGCCTGTGACCCCTTGGATAAGGGCTGGGGGACTACCGGCTCCTGGGACACCCGACAGATGTTTTTC.

This clone rates as medium-sized. One base away lies a much larger clone, so this may be a sequencing read error. The genes are TRDV2 and TRDJ1; the D is unclear. The CDR3 sequence is 14 residues long. Germline V gives CDR1 GEAIGNYY, CDR2 EKD. The chain's CDR3 is CARDTVGFTDKLIF. CDR3 DNA: TGTGCCCGTGACACCGTTGGGTTCACCGATAAACTCATCTTT.

By sample fraction, this clone is medium-sized. The same CDR3 can be traced to other DNA sequences in this sample. This chain links TRDV3 with TRDJ1, with D maybe TRDD3 (6 bases). The V end lost 5 bases, the J end lost 3 bases, and 16 bases lay between the germline ends. Germline V gene lookup returns CDR1 TVYSNPD and CDR2 GDNSRS (reference sequence). This CDR3 is built from 13 residues. The CDR3 DNA sequence: TGTGCCCTTGGGAGTGGGGGGTCCGATAAACTCATCTTT. It specifies CALGSGGSDKLIF.

The table lists this clone with a few counts. In DNA, the CDR3 is TGTGCTCTTGGGGAGCTCGTGGGGGACGTTCGGGATGGGCTGGGGGCCGAGTACACCGATAAACTCATCTTT. It encodes CALGELVGDVRDGLGAEYTDKLIF. This chain connects TRDV1 to TRDJ1, with 7 bases identical to TRDD3. The J segment lost 0 bases and the V segment lost 3 bases, leaving 31 bases of the junction unmatched. This CDR3 is 24 amino acids long. Germline V gene data show CDR1 as TSWWSYY and CDR2 as QGS.

This clone is medium-sized. J is TRDJ1 and V is TRDV2; 7 nucleotides align to TRDD3. The CDR3 has 18 residues. Germline CDR1 and CDR2: GEAIGNYY and EKD. Unmatched junction bases numbered 15, after V lost 3 bases and J lost 0 bases. CDR3 sequence (DNA): TGTGCCTGTGACTATACTGGGGCCCTCCAGAGGGACACCGATAAACTCATCTTT. It yields the protein CACDYTGALQRDTDKLIF.

As to this clone: It is likely a read error: a sequence one base away is far more abundant. V usage is TRDV2 and J usage is TRDJ1; 12 nucleotides match TRDD3. Germline V CDR1 and CDR2: GEAIGNYY, EKD. There are 20 residues in the CDR3. CDR3 DNA sequence: TGTGCCTGTGACACTCTACGGTCTGGGGGATACGATCGGGACACCGATAAACCCATCTTT. Translating it yields CACDTLRSGGYDRDTDKPIF.

Worth noting for this clone: This DNA's translation and the protein TCRdb lists, from a much larger clone, do not match at residue 8, likely due to a read error; the protein shown is translated from the DNA. CDR3 protein: CACDTLYPAGDKLIF. The CDR3 nucleotides are TGTGCCTGTGACACGTTGTACCCAGCCGGCGATAAACTCATCTTT. The rearrangement uses TRDV2 and TRDJ1, with D unresolved. This CDR3 spans 15 amino acids. Germline loops: CDR1 GEAIGNYY, CDR2 EKD. The germline V and J ends were trimmed by 1 base and 4 bases, with 15 bases remaining between them.

By its share, this clone is medium-sized. This sequence is one base from a far larger clone and is likely a read error. The CDR3, as DNA: TGTGCTCTTGGGGACTTACGGCTGGTTTGGTTTGACACTCCCGACTACGCCGATAAACTCATCTTT. This translates into CALGDLRLVWFDTPDYADKLIF. The V and J genes are TRDV1 and TRDJ1; D is uncertain. There are 22 residues in the CDR3. Per germline, CDR1 TSWWSYY and CDR2 QGS. The V and J ends lost 3 bases and 3 bases respectively, with 35 bases between them.

The V and J genes are TRDV1 and TRDJ1, with 10 bases aligning to TRDD3. Germline CDR1 and CDR2: TSWWSYY and QGS. Trimming cost V 1 base and J 9 bases; bases outside gene matches: 17. The CDR3 runs to 18 residues. The CDR3 region has the DNA TGTGCTCTTGGGGAACCAGGCCCCTGTACTGGGGGATGGCGGGAACTCATCTTT. Translation: CALGEPGPCTGGWRELIF.

This clone counts as large. The same CDR3 arises from other DNA sequences in this sample as well. This rearrangement joins TRDV2 to TRDJ1, with 13 nucleotides matching TRDD3. J gave up 4 bases and V 3 bases, and 7 bases lay outside the gene matches. Germline loops: CDR1 GEAIGNYY, CDR2 EKD. CDR3 length: 16 amino acids. The CDR3 sequence: CACDSLGDTGNDKLIF. CDR3 in DNA: TGTGCCTGTGACTCACTGGGGGATACGGGTAACGATAAACTCATCTTT.

Concerning this clone itself: The TCRdb protein, from a much larger clone, departs from this DNA's translation at residue 8, likely by read error; the protein shown derives from the DNA. The chain carries TRDV2 and TRDJ1; 10 bases align to TRDD3. The CDR3 totals 18 residues. Germline CDR1 GEAIGNYY, CDR2 EKD. J was trimmed by 1 base and V by 1 base; bases with no gene match: 11. CDR3 nucleotide sequence: TGTGCCTGTGACACTATGGAGACGGGGGATACGGGCACCGATAAACTCATCTTT. It yields the protein CACDTMETGDTGTDKLIF.

The CDR3 here is CACDPIPTSSTPGNTDKLIF. The CDR3 DNA reads TGTGCCTGTGATCCCATTCCTACCTCGAGTACTCCGGGGAACACCGATAAACTCATCTTT. The V gene is TRDV2, the J gene TRDJ1; 7 positions agree with TRDD2. CDR3 length: 20 amino acids. Per the germline V gene, CDR1 is GEAIGNYY and CDR2 is EKD. V was pared by 4 bases and J by 0 bases, with 22 bases of the junction left unmatched.

The chain combines TRDV1 with TRDJ1; 10 positions match TRDD3. Germline assignment: CDR1 TSWWSYY and CDR2 QGS. CDR3 length: 21 amino acids. V lost 4 bases, J lost 0 bases, and 20 bases stayed unmatched. The CDR3 DNA reads TGTGCTCTTGGGGGGACTCCCGTATACTGGGGGATTGGTCCGTACACCGATAAACTCATCTTT. The encoded protein is CALGGTPVYWGIGPYTDKLIF.

On this clone: The protein given by TCRdb reflects a much larger clone and differs at residue 8 from this DNA's translation, likely from a read error; the protein shown is the DNA's translation. The chain has TRDV2 and TRDJ1, with 8 bases fitting TRDD3. V dropped 0 bases and J dropped 0; count of bases not matched to a gene: 11. Germline CDR1 GEAIGNYY, CDR2 EKD. The CDR3 totals 18 residues. The CDR3 sequence is CACDTLYIGGSYTDKLIF. CDR3 DNA: TGTGCCTGTGACACCCTCTATATTGGGGGATCCTACACCGATAAACTCATCTTT.

With respect to this clone: A read error likely explains this, since a far larger clone differs by one base. This sample includes further DNA sequences coding for the same CDR3. V usage is TRDV2 and J usage is TRDJ1, with unresolved D. Germline V CDR1 and CDR2: GEAIGNYY, EKD. This CDR3 has 15 amino acids. The CDR3 coding sequence is TGTGCCTGCGACACCGTTGGGCATTACACCGATAAACTCATCTTT. It is translated as CACDTVGHYTDKLIF.

In regard to this clone: Being one base from a much bigger clone, this may be a read error. The chain links TRDV3 to TRDJ1; D unresolved. The CDR3 sequence is 17 residues long. Trimming pared 3 bases from V and 10 bases from J, leaving 33 bases between. Germline V CDR1 and CDR2: TVYSNPD, GDNSRS (reference sequence). CDR3 sequence: CAFPGPGGREDEDGLIF. For the CDR3, the DNA is TGTGCCTTCCCAGGCCCGGGTGGACGTGAGGACGAAGACGGACTCATCTTT.

This clone was seen a handful of times. A far larger clone is just one base off, so this is likely a read error. Additional DNA sequences in this sample encode the identical CDR3. The V call is TRAV29/DV5, the J call TRDJ1; 9 bases are a match to TRDD3. The CDR3 length is 23 residues. Germline-derived CDR1 and CDR2 are NSMFDY and ISSIKDK. CDR3 DNA: TGTGCAGCAAGCGTGGCTTCCTATCCCCTGGGGGATGGCGGTTTCTTTAACACCGGTAAACTCATCTTT. Protein: CAASVASYPLGDGGFFNTGKLIF.

This clone is categorized as medium-sized (0.01 to 0.1%). The chain joins TRDV1 to TRDJ1; 10 nucleotides align to TRDD3. Germline CDR1 is TSWWSYY and CDR2 is QGS. V was clipped by 0 bases and J by 3 bases; unmatched bases: 10. The CDR3 spans 18 residues. CDR3 region: CALGELEVLGDGADKLIF. For the CDR3, the DNA is TGTGCTCTTGGGGAACTCGAGGTACTGGGGGATGGCGCCGATAAACTCATCTTT.